The 23 T cell receptor beta chains reported below all come from one sample, sequenced in a study of blood T cell repertoires in COVID-19. Assay: immunoSEQ multiplex PCR; the TCRdb copy retains only in-frame clones and omits some. The top ten clones hold 1.7% of a sample with 280,000 or so clones, roughly 90% of them seen once. The specimen sequenced was PBMCs or T cells enriched from blood (not recorded which). The receptors derive from a woman aged 18 to 35 with acute COVID-19.

The DNA for the CDR3 is TGTGCCAGCAGTAAACAGGGGCCCACTAATGAAAAACTGTTTTTT. This translates into CASSKQGPTNEKLFF. V is TRBV2 and J is TRBJ1-4, with TRBD1 matching 7 bases. Trimming cost V 5 bases and J 2 bases; bases outside gene matches: 5. This CDR3 is 15 amino acids long. Germline CDR1 and CDR2: SNHLY and FYNNEI.

V is TRBV27 and J is TRBJ1-6, with D possibly matching TRBD1 (5 bases). Trimming shortened V by 6 bases and J by 13 bases, and 19 bases separated the two germline ends. Looked up from germline, CDR1 is MNHEY and CDR2 is SMNVEV (reference sequence). There are 14 residues in the CDR3. The CDR3 sequence: CASSQPGEGHPLHF. As DNA, the CDR3 is TGTGCCAGCAGCCAGCCGGGGGAGGGTCACCCCCTCCACTTT.

This sequence joins TRBV5-1 and TRBJ2-3, with D maybe TRBD2 (5 bases). The CDR3 runs to 13 residues. From germline, CDR1 is SGHRS and CDR2 YFSETQ. Trimming removed 0 bases from V and 5 bases from J, with 7 bases in between. CDR3 loop: CASSLVAGDTQYF. CDR3 sequence (DNA): TGCGCCAGCAGCTTGGTGGCGGGAGATACGCAGTATTTT.

The chain has TRBV19 and TRBJ2-7; 9 bases agree with TRBD2. Germline V gene sequence: CDR1 LNHDA, CDR2 SQIVND (reference sequence). The length of the CDR3 is 14 residues. J gave up 3 bases and V 4 bases, and 4 bases lay outside the gene matches. CDR3 sequence: CASSKRLADYEQYF. CDR3 nucleotide sequence: TGTGCCAGTAGTAAAAGACTAGCGGACTACGAGCAGTACTTC.

Here the CDR3 DNA reads TGTGCCTGGAAGCGTCTCGGTCCACTCATGAACACTGAAGCTTTCTTT. This codes for CAWKRLGPLMNTEAFF. The chain has TRBV30 and TRBJ1-1; D call uncertain. The germline V gene encodes CDR1 GTSNPN and CDR2 SVGIG (reference sequence). The CDR3 consists of 16 residues. V was shortened by 4 bases and J by 0 bases, with 18 bases between the two germline ends.

The chain joins TRBV12-3 or TRBV12-4 to TRBJ2-5; D is perhaps TRBD2 (5 bases). The CDR3 loop spans 13 amino acids. V was shortened by 6 bases and J by 5 bases, with 13 bases between the two germline ends. CDR3 DNA sequence: TGTGCCAGCAGCCGGACTCTCTTGGAGACCCAGTACTTC. This gives the protein CASSRTLLETQYF.

The chain recombines TRBV18 with TRBJ1-1, with 9 bases identical to TRBD1. Germline V lookup: CDR1 KGHSH, CDR2 LQKENI. With V trimmed by 3 bases and J by 3 bases, 5 bases remained unmatched. The CDR3 loop spans 15 amino acids. This chain's CDR3 is CASSPLQGADTEAFF. The CDR3 bases are TGTGCCAGCTCACCCTTACAGGGGGCTGACACTGAAGCTTTCTTT.

The rearrangement links TRBV7-9 to TRBJ2-1; possibly TRBD1 for D (5 bases). The V and J ends lost 1 base and 7 bases respectively, with 11 bases between them. Germline V CDR1 and CDR2: SEHNR, FQNEAQ (reference sequence). The CDR3 runs 14 residues. The CDR3 bases are TGTGCCAGCAGCTTAGTGCAGGGAATGAATGAGCAGTTCTTC. It encodes CASSLVQGMNEQFF.

Note on this clone: This specimen includes other DNA sequences encoding the same CDR3. The rearrangement uses TRBV28 and TRBJ2-2; tentative D call: TRBD1 (7 bases). V lost 8 bases to trimming and J lost 2 bases, with 30 bases between them. The germline V gene encodes CDR1 MDHEN and CDR2 SYDVKM. This CDR3 has 20 residues. In nucleotides, the CDR3 is TGTGCCAGCCCCCTCACCGGGACAGCCGGGACTTCCCCAAACACCGGGGAGCTGTTTTTT. It is translated as CASPLTGTAGTSPNTGELFF.

This chain connects TRBV7-2 to TRBJ2-2; 10 nucleotides agree with TRBD1. In germline, CDR1 is SGHTA, CDR2 FQGNSA. J was trimmed by 0 bases and V by 3 bases; bases with no gene match: 1. This CDR3 is built from 16 residues. The CDR3: CASSFGQGANTGELFF. Written as DNA, the CDR3 is TGTGCCAGCAGCTTCGGACAGGGGGCGAACACCGGGGAGCTGTTTTTT. The whole variable domain, filled in from reference TRBV7-2 and TRBJ2-2, reads GAGVSQSPSNKVTEKGKDVELRCDPISGHTALYWYRQSLGQGLEFLIYFQGNSAPDKSGLPSDRFSAERTGGSVSTLTIQRTQQEDSAVYLCASSFGQGANTGELFFGEGSRLTVL.

The chain combines TRBV6-5 with TRBJ2-7; D is possibly TRBD2 (6 bases). CDR1 and CDR2 from the germline V gene are MNHEY and SVGAGI. Trimming left V 0 bases short and J 3 bases short, with 15 bases between. This CDR3 is 16 amino acids long. CDR3 sequence reads: CASSYSTASVGYEQYF. The CDR3 DNA is TGTGCCAGCAGTTACTCAACGGCTAGCGTAGGCTACGAGCAGTACTTC.

This clone was observed once. The chain carries TRBV24-1 and TRBJ2-7, with TRBD1 identical over 10 bases. CDR3 length: 16 residues. Germline CDR1 and CDR2: KGHDR and SFDVKD. With V trimmed by 3 bases and J by 3 bases, 7 bases remained unmatched. CDR3 sequence (DNA): TGTGCCACCAGTGATCTGACACGGGACAGGGGCTACGAGCAGTACTTC. As protein: CATSDLTRDRGYEQYF.

This clone was seen only once. J is TRBJ1-5 and V is TRBV3-1 (or the pseudogene TRBV3-2); D is uncertain. Germline lookup yields CDR1 LGHDT and CDR2 YNNKEL (reference sequence). Trimming removed 3 bases from V and 6 bases from J, with 15 bases in between. This CDR3 comprises 15 residues. The CDR3 is CASSQGGWEGQPQHF. The CDR3 coding sequence is TGTGCCAGCAGCCAGGGTGGCTGGGAGGGTCAGCCCCAGCATTTT.

The chain joins TRBV7-2 to TRBJ2-7; TRBD2 agrees at 10 bases. This CDR3 has 17 amino acids. Per germline, CDR1 SGHTA and CDR2 FQGNSA. V shed 5 bases, J shed 0 bases, and the junction held 10 bases outside the gene matches. CDR3 coding DNA: TGTGCCAGCAGCACGGGACTAGCGCACCAGAGCTCCTACGAGCAGTACTTC. Translated, it gives CASSTGLAHQSSYEQYF.

The chain joins TRBV28 to TRBJ1-2; D unclear. CDR1 and CDR2 (germline): MDHEN, SYDVKM. The CDR3 is 12 amino acids. Deletions cut 4 bases from V and 4 bases from J, with 7 bases between. The CDR3 DNA reads TGTGCCAGCAGTTCCGGACTCTATGGCTACACCTTC. Protein sequence: CASSSGLYGYTF.

The V call is TRBV4-1, the J call TRBJ2-7; 7 nucleotides agree with TRBD1. The trim removed 4 bases at V and 6 bases at J, leaving 12 bases unmatched. The germline CDR1 and CDR2 sequences are MGHRA and YSYEKL. The CDR3 covers 15 residues. CDR3 region: CASSRVQGLRGEQYF. The CDR3 DNA is TGCGCCAGCAGCCGAGTACAGGGGCTGAGGGGCGAGCAGTACTTC.

The rearrangement links TRBV14 to TRBJ1-3; D ambiguous. This CDR3 contains 16 residues. In germline, CDR1 is SGHDN, CDR2 FVKESK. Trimming cost V 1 base and J 2 bases, with 12 bases left between them. CDR3: CASSQVTTPTGNTIYF. For the CDR3, the DNA is TGTGCCAGCAGCCAAGTAACGACTCCCACTGGAAACACCATATATTTT.

The rearrangement uses TRBV13 and TRBJ1-3; D is ambiguous. The germline V and J ends were trimmed by 5 bases and 0 bases, with 20 bases remaining between them. The CDR3 is 18 residues long. The V gene's germline CDR1 is PRHDT and CDR2 FYEKMQ (reference sequence). For the CDR3, the DNA is TGTGCCAGCAGCCCACTCGGGGAAGGAAGCCACTCTGGAAACACCATATATTTT. It yields the protein CASSPLGEGSHSGNTIYF.

This rearrangement joins TRBV4-2 to TRBJ1-5, with D possibly matching TRBD1 (5 bases). This CDR3 contains 15 residues. CDR1 and CDR2 (germline): LGHNA, YNFKEQ. The V end was cut by 1 base, the J end by 6 bases, with 13 bases between. The CDR3 protein is CASSQGGGGSQPQHF. CDR3 in DNA: TGTGCCAGCAGCCAAGGGGGGGGAGGGAGTCAGCCCCAGCATTTT.

This clone was counted a single time. The chain employs TRBV5-1 and TRBJ1-1; possible D gene TRBD1, 5 bases. V was trimmed by 1 base and J by 4 bases, leaving 17 bases between them. In germline, CDR1 is SGHRS, CDR2 YFSETQ. There are 16 residues in the CDR3. Here the CDR3 reads CASSLFADSIGTEAFF. CDR3 coding DNA: TGCGCCAGCAGCTTGTTTGCTGACAGTATCGGCACTGAAGCTTTCTTT.

The J gene is TRBJ2-7, the V gene TRBV5-4; TRBD2 agrees at 10 bases. Germline V lookup: CDR1 SGHNT, CDR2 YYREEE (reference sequence). The J segment lost 0 bases and the V segment lost 4 bases, leaving 7 bases of the junction unmatched. This CDR3 has 16 residues. The CDR3: CASSPLSGRISYEQYF. CDR3 sequence (DNA): TGTGCCAGCAGCCCCCTTAGCGGGAGGATCTCCTACGAGCAGTACTTC.

V and J are TRBV18 and TRBJ2-3; 7 bases line up with TRBD1. The CDR3 is made up of 13 amino acids. Per germline, CDR1 KGHSH and CDR2 LQKENI. V was clipped by 5 bases and J by 6 bases; unmatched bases: 5. In nucleotides, the CDR3 is TGTGCCAGCTCAATATCCAGGGGGGATACGCAGTATTTT. Translating it yields CASSISRGDTQYF.

The chain uses TRBV7-2 and TRBJ1-1; 9 bases are a match to TRBD1. The CDR3 is 14 residues long. The germline gives CDR1 SGHTA, CDR2 FQGNSA. The V gene end was trimmed by 5 bases and the J gene end by 7 bases; junction bases not matched to a gene: 8. CDR3 sequence (DNA): TGTGCCAGCAGCGCCACAGGGGGCGACGTTGAAGCTTTCTTT. This gives the protein CASSATGGDVEAFF.